The 26 T cell receptor beta chains in this list originate from one sample, sequenced in a study of T-cell memory formation after mild COVID-19. TCRdb used MiXCR to reprocess the 5' RACE reads, holding one entry per CDR3 protein. The sample includes approximately 570,000 distinct CDR3 sequences, roughly 18% of them seen just once. Sample: PBMCs or a T cell subset sorted from them (not recorded which). The receptors derive from an adult woman who had mild COVID-19 (a few samples of this study predate the infection). Cell type and time point are not known.

The sample holds a few counts of this clonotype. V usage is TRBV29-1 and J usage is TRBJ2-5, with D possibly being TRBD1 (5 bases). V was clipped by 4 bases and J by 7 bases, with 13 bases between them. Germline values: CDR1 SQVTM, CDR2 ANQGSEA. The CDR3 loop spans 12 amino acids. DNA of the CDR3: TGCAGCGTTGTATCGGACACCGGGACCCAGTACTTC. Residues: CSVVSDTGTQYF.

This clonotype was detected many times. The chain has TRBV5-1 and TRBJ1-2; TRBD1 is a possible D gene (5 bases). The CDR3 spans 14 residues. From germline, CDR1 is SGHRS and CDR2 YFSETQ. V was cut by 0 bases and J by 4 bases, with 10 bases left in between. The CDR3, as DNA: TGCGCCAGCAGCTTGGAGGGGAGTACCTATGGCTACACCTTC. Translated: CASSLEGSTYGYTF.

Only a few counts were recorded for this clonotype. The chain carries TRBV27 and TRBJ2-7; TRBD1 agrees at 7 bases. There are 14 residues in the CDR3. J was trimmed by 6 bases and V by 2 bases; bases with no gene match: 7. Germline values: CDR1 MNHEY, CDR2 SMNVEV (reference sequence). In DNA form, the CDR3 reads TGTGCCAGCAGTTTAGGAGCGTACAGGGGCGAGCAGTACTTC. Amino acids: CASSLGAYRGEQYF.

This clonotype occurred a few times. Here the CDR3 reads CASSFRVGVNTEAFF. Written as DNA, the CDR3 is TGTGCCAGCAGTTTCCGGGTCGGGGTGAACACTGAAGCTTTCTTT. The chain combines TRBV27 with TRBJ1-1; D remains ambiguous. CDR3 length: 15 residues. CDR1 and CDR2 (germline): MNHEY, SMNVEV (reference sequence). V was pared by 3 bases and J by 0 bases, with 11 bases between.

The genes are TRBV7-9 and TRBJ1-1, with D uncertain. The CDR3 totals 14 residues. Germline assignment: CDR1 SEHNR and CDR2 FQNEAQ (reference sequence). The V and J ends lost 1 base and 1 base respectively, with 7 bases between them. The CDR3 coding sequence is TGTGCCAGCAGCTTAGACAGCGAGAACACTGAAGCTTTCTTT. Translated, it gives CASSLDSENTEAFF.

This clonotype was seen a few times. The chain carries TRBV5-1 and TRBJ2-1, with D perhaps matching TRBD1 (5 bases). The CDR3 totals 13 residues. Germline V gene sequence: CDR1 SGHRS, CDR2 YFSETQ. V dropped 5 bases and J dropped 5 bases, with 11 bases sitting between them. Here the CDR3 DNA reads TGCGCCAGCAGTTGGCAGGGTGACAATGAGCAGTTCTTC. Protein sequence: CASSWQGDNEQFF.

This clonotype was detected once. This rearrangement joins TRBV27 to TRBJ2-1; a weak D match, TRBD2 (5 bases). V lost 2 bases to trimming and J lost 9 bases, with 8 bases between them. In germline, CDR1 is MNHEY, CDR2 SMNVEV (reference sequence). The CDR3 has 12 amino acids. The CDR3 sequence is CASSLRAGEQFF. Here the CDR3 DNA reads TGTGCCAGCAGTTTACGGGCGGGTGAGCAGTTCTTC.

This clonotype has just a few counts. This chain joins TRBV29-1 and TRBJ2-2, with D maybe TRBD2 (6 bases). The CDR3 extends over 15 amino acids. Looked up from germline, CDR1 is SQVTM and CDR2 is ANQGSEA. V lost 2 bases to trimming and J lost 0 bases, with 10 bases between them. Here the CDR3 reads CSVERGNSNTGELFF. As DNA, the CDR3 is TGCAGCGTTGAACGGGGGAACTCGAACACCGGGGAGCTGTTTTTT.

This chain's CDR3 is CAIGQVNTEAFF. CDR3 nucleotides: TGTGCCATCGGACAGGTGAACACTGAAGCTTTCTTT. The chain is built from TRBV10-3 and TRBJ1-1; 7 nucleotides line up with TRBD1. Germline trimming cut 8 bases from V and 0 bases from J; bases unmatched to any gene: 0. Germline-derived CDR1 and CDR2 are ENHRY and SYGVKD. There are 12 residues in the CDR3.

This clonotype was seen only a few times. The chain uses TRBV14 and TRBJ2-7, with 11 bases fitting TRBD2. Germline values: CDR1 SGHDN, CDR2 FVKESK. The CDR3 is 15 amino acids. The V gene end was trimmed by 5 bases and the J gene end by 2 bases; junction bases not matched to a gene: 5. The CDR3 loop reads CASSFRLAGTYEQYF. The CDR3, as DNA: TGTGCCAGCAGCTTTCGACTAGCGGGAACCTACGAGCAGTACTTC.

In its sample, this clonotype was seen a few times. The chain couples TRBV4-3 to TRBJ2-2, with 9 bases that match TRBD2. J lost 6 bases, V lost 0 bases, and 5 bases had no gene match. Per the germline V gene, CDR1 is LGHNA and CDR2 is YSLEER. CDR3 length: 16 amino acids. This chain's CDR3 is CASSQDGVAGAGELFF. DNA of the CDR3: TGCGCCAGCAGCCAAGATGGGGTAGCGGGAGCCGGGGAGCTGTTTTTT.

This clonotype was observed a handful of times. This rearrangement joins TRBV6-5 to TRBJ1-5; a possible D gene is TRBD1 (6 bases). Trimming shortened V by 6 bases and J by 2 bases, and 11 bases separated the two germline ends. The CDR3 has 14 residues. CDR1 and CDR2 from the germline V gene are MNHEY and SVGAGI. The chain's CDR3 is CASRPTGGNQPQHF. The CDR3 DNA is TGTGCCAGCAGACCGACAGGAGGCAATCAGCCCCAGCATTTT.

The table lists this clonotype with a few counts. V usage is TRBV19 and J usage is TRBJ1-5; possible D gene TRBD1, 5 bases. This CDR3 has 14 amino acids. Germline V gene sequence: CDR1 LNHDA, CDR2 SQIVND (reference sequence). Trimming removed 2 bases at V and 5 bases at J, with 10 bases between. The CDR3 nucleotides are TGTGCCAGTAGTATATGGGTAGGGGATCAGCCCCAGCATTTT. Translation: CASSIWVGDQPQHF.

The chain links TRBV6-6 to TRBJ1-2; 11 bases align to TRBD1. CDR1 is MNHNY and CDR2 is SVGAGI in the germline V gene (reference sequence). The J segment lost 5 bases and the V segment lost 6 bases, leaving 5 bases of the junction unmatched. The CDR3 is made up of 14 amino acids. In nucleotides, the CDR3 is TGTGCCAGCAGCGGACAGGGGGCGGGGTATGGCTACACCTTC. Residues: CASSGQGAGYGYTF.

The rearrangement uses TRBV20-1 and TRBJ1-1, with 10 bases lining up with TRBD1. This CDR3 has 14 amino acids. CDR1 is DFQATT and CDR2 is SNEGSKA in the germline V gene (reference sequence). V lost 5 bases to trimming and J lost 1 base; unmatched junction nucleotides: 4. The CDR3 DNA reads as TGCAGTGCTGGGGACAGGGGCCCGAACACTGAAGCTTTCTTT. Its protein is CSAGDRGPNTEAFF.

V usage is TRBV7-6 and J usage is TRBJ2-7, with TRBD2 matching 7 bases. The V segment lost 8 bases and the J segment 6 bases; nucleotides outside the gene matches: 10. Germline assignment: CDR1 SGHVS and CDR2 FNYEAQ. The CDR3 spans 13 residues. The CDR3 here is CASGREARGEQYF. DNA of the CDR3: TGTGCCAGCGGGAGGGAGGCCCGAGGCGAGCAGTACTTC. Combining the CDR3 with reference TRBV7-6 and TRBJ2-7 gives the whole variable domain GAGVSQSPRYKVTKRGQDVALRCDPISGHVSLYWYRQALGQGPEFLTYFNYEAQQDKSGLPNDRFSAERPEGSISTLTIQRTEQRDSAMYRCASGREARGEQYFGPGTRLTVT.

The CDR3 region has the DNA TGCGCCAGCAGCCAAGACAGGGATTCTCAGACCGGGGAGCTGTTTTTT. This gives the protein CASSQDRDSQTGELFF. This rearrangement joins TRBV4-3 to TRBJ2-2, with D perhaps TRBD1 (5 bases). The CDR3 loop spans 16 amino acids. Trimming took off 0 bases at V and 5 bases at J, with 13 bases between the two ends. CDR1 and CDR2 (germline): LGHNA, YSLEER.

V gene TRBV24-1 combines with J gene TRBJ1-5; 9 bases line up with TRBD1. Germline CDR1 and CDR2: KGHDR and SFDVKD. The J segment lost 0 bases and the V segment lost 3 bases, leaving 5 bases of the junction unmatched. This CDR3 spans 17 amino acids. This chain's CDR3 is CATSDPRDRVSNQPQHF. CDR3 coding DNA: TGTGCCACCAGTGATCCCCGGGACAGGGTTAGCAATCAGCCCCAGCATTTT.

This clonotype has a handful of counts. V and J are TRBV20-1 and TRBJ2-4; 9 nucleotides agree with TRBD2. The germline V gene encodes CDR1 DFQATT and CDR2 SNEGSKA (reference sequence). The CDR3 covers 16 residues. The V and J ends lost 3 bases and 4 bases, in that order; junction bases with no gene match: 10. Written as DNA, the CDR3 is TGCAGTGCTAGCTTAGGCGGGAGGGCCCCTAAAAACATTCAGTACTTC. Protein product: CSASLGGRAPKNIQYF.

CDR3 bases: TGTGCCAGCAGCCGGGGGGGACTAGCGGGAGGCGGCGGGGAGCTGTTTTTT. This gives the protein CASSRGGLAGGGGELFF. This chain links TRBV7-2 with TRBJ2-2; 15 positions match TRBD2. Losses at the gene ends were 5 bases for V and 7 bases for J; bases not matched to a gene: 8. The germline gives CDR1 SGHTA, CDR2 FQGNSA. This CDR3 is 17 amino acids long.

This clonotype was seen at least ten times. The chain links TRBV7-9 to TRBJ2-1; 7 bases are a match to TRBD2. The CDR3 runs to 14 residues. The germline gives CDR1 SEHNR, CDR2 FQNEAQ (reference sequence). V shed 9 bases, J shed 1 base, and the junction held 6 bases outside the gene matches. CDR3 protein: CASKRDQSYNEQFF. CDR3 nucleotides: TGTGCCAGTAAGCGGGACCAATCCTACAATGAGCAGTTCTTC.

This clonotype has a single count. The chain combines TRBV5-6 with TRBJ2-4; 8 bases are a match to TRBD1. The CDR3 is 15 residues long. The germline V gene encodes CDR1 SGHDT and CDR2 YYEEEE. The V gene end was trimmed by 3 bases and the J gene end by 3 bases; junction bases not matched to a gene: 5. CDR3: CASSYTDRVKNIQYF. CDR3 coding DNA: TGTGCCAGCAGCTATACGGACAGGGTCAAAAACATTCAGTACTTC.

The genes are TRBV6-1 and TRBJ2-1; 7 nucleotides agree with TRBD2. The CDR3 runs 13 residues. V dropped 10 bases and J dropped 5; count of bases not matched to a gene: 8. Per the germline V gene, CDR1 is MNHNS and CDR2 is SASEGT. CDR3 loop: CATNKGGNNEQFF. The DNA of the CDR3 is TGTGCCACCAACAAGGGAGGGAACAATGAGCAGTTCTTC.

This sequence joins TRBV12-3 or TRBV12-4 and TRBJ2-7; 7 positions agree with TRBD1. CDR3 length: 15 residues. The J segment lost 6 bases and the V segment lost 4 bases, leaving 12 bases of the junction unmatched. The CDR3 is CASSSQSGTVSEQYF. The CDR3 bases are TGTGCCAGCAGTTCACAATCCGGGACAGTATCCGAGCAGTACTTC.

The V call is TRBV30, the J call TRBJ2-2; perhaps TRBD2 as D (6 bases). The V end was cut by 3 bases, the J end by 5 bases, with 13 bases between. This CDR3 is built from 14 residues. Germline CDR1 and CDR2: GTSNPN and SVGIG (reference sequence). The CDR3 DNA follows: TGTGCCTGGAGGGGGACTTCCCGAACCGGGGAGCTGTTTTTT. Translation gives CAWRGTSRTGELFF.

This rearrangement joins TRBV29-1 to TRBJ2-1, with 11 bases identical to TRBD1. V lost 2 bases to trimming and J lost 9 bases; unmatched junction nucleotides: 9. The CDR3 covers 15 residues. Germline CDR1 and CDR2: SQVTM and ANQGSEA. CDR3 sequence: CSVELFGQGASEQFF. DNA for the CDR3: TGCAGCGTTGAACTCTTTGGACAGGGGGCTTCTGAGCAGTTCTTC.